This record covers a single T cell receptor beta chain. The data derive from a study of blood T cell repertoires in COVID-19. For the study at large: Sources were T cells, B-cell-depleted T cells, or PBMCs; the material itself was cDNA or gDNA.

CDR3 length: 14 residues. CDR1 and CDR2 (germline): SNHLY, FYNNEI. V trimming: 3 bases; J trimming: 8 bases; junction bases outside the gene matches: 8. Per the original data handling: Amplification from reference gene primers served as the basis for estimated nucleated cell counts. Assay used: immunoSEQ multiplex PCR; TCRdb lists only in-frame clones, some missing. Clone size and the V and J calls come from that table; the DNA yielded D and trimming. The data show around 47,000 clones, 88% seen once. Sample: peripheral blood. The sequence was collected from a man between 45 and 60 years old with active COVID-19. The chain joins TRBV2 to TRBJ1-2; 8 bases align to TRBD1. The CDR3 DNA reads TGTGCCAGCAGTGAGCGACAGGGGACTAAAGGCTACACCTTC. This gives the protein CASSERQGTKGYTF. Full variable domain (missing parts from reference TRBV2 and TRBJ1-2): EPEVTQTPSHQVTQMGQEVILRCVPISNHLYFYWYRQILGQKVEFLVSFYNNEISEKSEIFDDQFSVERPDGSNFTLKIRSTKLEDSAMYFCASSERQGTKGYTFGSGTRLTVV.